A single sample gave rise to the 17 T cell receptor beta chains below, sequenced in a study of TIL therapy for anti-PD-1-resistant metastatic lung cancer. Documented time point: pre-treatment sample, taken before nivolumab and TIL therapy. Pleural nodules or supraclavicular lymph nodes made up most of the excised metastases sampled. Sequencing used immunoSEQ v3. The protocol was immunoSEQ multiplex PCR, while the TCRdb copy is restricted to in-frame clones and leaves out a portion. This table has roughly 92,000 clones, about three fifths appearing once. This specimen was tumor tissue, taken at baseline. These receptors came from a person aged 30 to 80 with non-small cell lung cancer.

This clone has just a few counts. The gene calls are TRBV6-2 or TRBV6-3 and TRBJ2-7; a possible D gene is TRBD1 (6 bases). The CDR3 loop spans 16 amino acids. V lost 5 bases, J lost 0 bases, and 17 bases lay in between. Germline V lookup: CDR1 MNHEY, CDR2 SVGEGT. CDR3 sequence: CASSRQRTASSYEQYF. The CDR3 DNA is TGTGCCAGCAGTAGGCAGAGGACAGCTAGCTCCTACGAGCAGTACTTC.

This sequence joins TRBV7-9 and TRBJ2-7; 7 bases are shared with TRBD1. Trimming removed 7 bases from V and 2 bases from J; junction bases left unmatched: 2. CDR1 and CDR2 (germline): SEHNR, FQNEAQ (reference sequence). The CDR3 runs 12 residues. The CDR3 sequence: CASTDRTYEQYF. In DNA, the CDR3 is TGTGCCAGCACGGACAGGACCTACGAGCAGTACTTC.

This clone was seen just once. At one of its ends the junction is not consistent with the germline gene, which may arise from a read error. The chain links TRBV30 to TRBJ1-2; 11 bases line up with TRBD1. CDR1 GTSNPN and CDR2 SVGIG come from the germline V gene (reference sequence). The CDR3 is 13 residues long. The CDR3 nucleotides are TGTGCCTGCGCGGGACAGGGGGTCTATGACTACACCTTC. This sequence encodes CACAGQGVYDYTF.

The chain employs TRBV4-2 and TRBJ2-7, with 9 positions matching TRBD1. This CDR3 is built from 15 residues. Germline V lookup: CDR1 LGHNA, CDR2 YNFKEQ. V lost 6 bases, J lost 5 bases, and 11 bases stayed unmatched. CDR3 sequence (DNA): TGTGCCAGCAGTCCCGGGACAGGGATACTCAACGAGCAGTACTTC. This translates into CASSPGTGILNEQYF.

The rearrangement links TRBV6-2 or TRBV6-3 to TRBJ1-1; D remains ambiguous. CDR1 is MNHEY and CDR2 is SVGEGT in the germline V gene. The CDR3 loop spans 15 amino acids. V was shortened by 4 bases and J by 1 base, with 13 bases between the two germline ends. The CDR3 protein is CASSSNKFGNTEAFF. The CDR3 DNA is TGTGCCAGCAGTTCTAACAAGTTCGGGAACACTGAAGCTTTCTTT.

This clone was seen a handful of times. The chain joins TRBV27 to TRBJ1-4, with D possibly matching TRBD1 (5 bases). The CDR3 runs 18 residues. V was shortened by 8 bases and J by 2 bases, with 24 bases between the two germline ends. In germline, CDR1 is MNHEY, CDR2 SMNVEV (reference sequence). The CDR3 spells CASRPRRGEEGTNEKLFF. CDR3 nucleotides: TGTGCCAGCCGCCCTAGGCGAGGAGAAGAGGGGACTAATGAAAAACTGTTTTTT.

J is TRBJ2-2 and V is TRBV7-2; unclear D gene. CDR3 length equals 16 residues. V was clipped by 5 bases and J by 2 bases, with 15 bases between them. Per germline, CDR1 SGHTA and CDR2 FQGNSA. This chain's CDR3 is CASSPRVLVNTGELFF. The CDR3, as DNA: TGTGCCAGCAGCCCACGCGTACTGGTAAACACCGGGGAGCTGTTTTTT. The full variable domain, in which reference TRBV7-2 and TRBJ2-2 provide the parts outside the CDR3, is GAGVSQSPSNKVTEKGKDVELRCDPISGHTALYWYRQSLGQGLEFLIYFQGNSAPDKSGLPSDRFSAERTGGSVSTLTIQRTQQEDSAVYLCASSPRVLVNTGELFFGEGSRLTVL.

The V and J genes are TRBV5-8 and TRBJ2-1; tentatively, D is TRBD1 or TRBD2 (6 bases each). Germline V gene lookup returns CDR1 SGHTS and CDR2 YDEGEE. The germline V and J ends were trimmed by 1 base and 9 bases, with 17 bases remaining between them. The CDR3 loop spans 15 amino acids. The CDR3 DNA follows: TGTGCCAGCAGCTTGTATACGGGGGCCTACGGTGAGCAGTTCTTC. Its translation is CASSLYTGAYGEQFF.

The genes are TRBV15 and TRBJ1-2, with TRBD1 as a possible D gene (6 bases). CDR3 length: 16 residues. CDR1 and CDR2 from the germline V gene are LNHNV and YYDKDF (reference sequence). The V and J ends lost 0 bases and 2 bases respectively, with 13 bases between them. As DNA, the CDR3 is TGTGCCACCAGCAGAGAGAGGGGGTCGGGAAACTATGGCTACACCTTC. It translates to CATSRERGSGNYGYTF.

The gene calls are TRBV6-1 and TRBJ1-2; D might be TRBD1 (5 bases). This CDR3 region has 14 residues. V gave up 1 base and J gave up 4 bases, with 10 bases separating them. Per the germline V gene, CDR1 is MNHNS and CDR2 is SASEGT. The CDR3 DNA is TGTGCCAGCAGTGAAGGTGGGGCGGGCTATGGCTACACCTTC. This codes for CASSEGGAGYGYTF.

The CDR3 nucleotides read TGTGCCACCAGTGATTCGGCCGGGTCTATCTACAATGAGCAGTTCTTC. It codes for CATSDSAGSIYNEQFF. J is TRBJ2-1 and V is TRBV24-1, with D unclear. This CDR3 spans 16 amino acids. The V end lost 2 bases, the J end lost 3 bases, and 13 bases lay between the germline ends. Germline loops: CDR1 KGHDR, CDR2 SFDVKD.

The chain has TRBV2 and TRBJ1-5; 7 bases fit TRBD1. The CDR3 runs to 14 residues. The germline CDR1 and CDR2 sequences are SNHLY and FYNNEI. Losses at the gene ends were 6 bases for V and 4 bases for J; bases not matched to a gene: 6. The CDR3 spells CASRRGTENQPQHF. The DNA for the CDR3 is TGTGCCAGCAGGAGGGGGACAGAGAATCAGCCCCAGCATTTT. Complete variable domain (other parts from reference TRBV2 and TRBJ1-5): EPEVTQTPSHQVTQMGQEVILRCVPISNHLYFYWYRQILGQKVEFLVSFYNNEISEKSEIFDDQFSVERPDGSNFTLKIRSTKLEDSAMYFCASRRGTENQPQHFGDGTRLSIL.

The table lists this clone with a count of one. The chain employs TRBV15 and TRBJ2-7, with D possibly TRBD2 on 5 matching bases. Trimming shortened V by 1 base and J by 3 bases, and 7 bases separated the two germline ends. Germline V gene data show CDR1 as LNHNV and CDR2 as YYDKDF (reference sequence). This CDR3 spans 13 amino acids. CDR3: CATSRVRGYEQYF. CDR3 in DNA: TGTGCCACCAGCAGAGTCCGGGGCTACGAGCAGTACTTC. Full variable domain (outside the CDR3, taken from reference TRBV15 and TRBJ2-7): DAMVIQNPRYQVTQFGKPVTLSCSQTLNHNVMYWYQQKSSQAPKLLFHYYDKDFNNEADTPDNFQSRRPNTSFCFLDIRSPGLGDTAMYLCATSRVRGYEQYFGPGTRLTVT.

The chain has TRBV18 and TRBJ2-1, with D possibly matching TRBD1 (6 bases). The CDR3 has 15 amino acids. Germline-derived CDR1 and CDR2 are KGHSH and LQKENI. V lost 4 bases and J 4 bases, leaving 14 bases between the germline ends. Here the CDR3 reads CASSLRDTVYNEQFF. The CDR3 DNA is TGTGCCAGCTCACTCCGGGACACCGTTTACAATGAGCAGTTCTTC.

V usage is TRBV11-3 and J usage is TRBJ2-2; D is unresolved. Trimming took off 6 bases at V and 3 bases at J, with 8 bases between the two ends. CDR1 and CDR2 from the germline V gene are SGHNT and YENEEA. The CDR3 is 13 residues long. CDR3 DNA sequence: TGTGCCAGCAGGAACAGAGACACCGGGGAGCTGTTTTTT. As protein: CASRNRDTGELFF.

V and J are TRBV13 and TRBJ1-2; TRBD1 is a possible D gene (6 bases). This CDR3 has 14 residues. Germline loops: CDR1 PRHDT, CDR2 FYEKMQ (reference sequence). V lost 1 base, J lost 8 bases, and 14 bases lay in between. This CDR3 reads CASSLDLAGEGYTF. The CDR3 nucleotides read TGTGCCAGCAGCTTAGACCTGGCAGGGGAGGGCTACACCTTC. The full variable domain, completed using reference TRBV13 and TRBJ1-2, is AAGVIQSPRHLIKEKRETATLKCYPIPRHDTVYWYQQGPGQDPQFLISFYEKMQSDKGSIPDRFSAQQFSDYHSELNMSSLELGDSALYFCASSLDLAGEGYTFGSGTRLTVV.

V usage is TRBV21-1 and J usage is TRBJ2-3; TRBD2, the D gene given by the table, was not confirmed from the DNA. TRBV21-1 is listed as a pseudogene. The CDR3 sequence is 19 residues long. The CDR3 bases are TGTGCCAGCAGCAAAGTCGGCCCGACTAGCGGGAGTTGCACAGATACGCAGTATTTT. Translating gives CASSKVGPTSGSCTDTQYF.